This passage covers 18 T cell receptor beta chains from one sample sequenced in a study of regulatory T cells in long-lasting Graves disease. Noted time point: newly diagnosed GD, antithyroid drugs for less than 3 months. From PBMCs, RNA was extracted and then used to make the TCR library. The authors built TCR beta libraries using iRepertoire HTBI primers and Arm-PCR of CDR3 regions. One entry per CDR3 protein results from TCRdb running MiXCR on the multiplex PCR reads. The sample shows some 200,000 distinct CDR3 sequences, approximately 18% of them seen only once. Separately, the same data were catalogued under a study of T cells in Graves' hyperthyroidism and ophthalmopathy.

The sequenced sample was peripheral blood mononuclear cells (PBMCs), obtained at new diagnosis, from a patient treated with antithyroid drugs. Receptor source: a woman in her 30s with Graves disease.

On this clonotype: Its ends do not fully match the called genes, so a read error is possible. The V and J genes are TRBV25-1 and TRBJ2-7; D is ambiguous. The CDR3 is 14 amino acids. In germline, CDR1 is MGHDK, CDR2 SYGVNS. The DNA for the CDR3 is TGTCCCAGCAGTGAACTGGGGTTTCCCTACGAGCAGTACTTC. It codes for CPSSELGFPYEQYF.

This clonotype showed up many times. The rearrangement uses TRBV6-1 and TRBJ2-7; 7 bases agree with TRBD2. With V trimmed by 3 bases and J by 6 bases, 8 bases remained unmatched. The germline CDR1 and CDR2 sequences are MNHNS and SASEGT. The CDR3 runs 14 residues. The CDR3 coding sequence is TGTGCCAGCAGTGATTGGGGGGGGGATGGCGAGCAGTACTTC. Translated: CASSDWGGDGEQYF.

This clonotype was seen at least ten times. The chain carries TRBV28 and TRBJ1-3; a weak D match, TRBD1 (6 bases). Per germline, CDR1 MDHEN and CDR2 SYDVKM. V was pared by 8 bases and J by 4 bases, with 18 bases between. The CDR3 loop spans 15 amino acids. The CDR3 nucleotides are TGTGCCAGCTCCCAAAACAAGGGGGTAGGAAACACCATATATTTT. This translates into CASSQNKGVGNTIYF.

V is TRBV28 and J is TRBJ1-1; D remains unclear. Trimming left V 6 bases short and J 3 bases short, with 11 bases between. CDR1 is MDHEN, CDR2 SYDVKM, per germline. This CDR3 has 13 amino acids. CDR3 in amino acids: CASRMLFHTEAFF. In DNA form, the CDR3 reads TGTGCCAGCAGGATGCTGTTCCACACTGAAGCTTTCTTT.

This clonotype was recorded at least ten times. The chain joins TRBV3-1 to TRBJ2-7; D may be TRBD2 (7 bases). There are 16 residues in the CDR3. Germline-derived CDR1 and CDR2 are LGHDT and YNNKEL (reference sequence). With 5 bases removed from V and 5 bases from J, the gap between germline ends came to 22 bases. As DNA, the CDR3 is TGTGCCAGCAGCTCCACACGGCCGGGGGGCCGGAACGAGCAGTACTTC. Translating gives CASSSTRPGGRNEQYF.

This clonotype was seen repeatedly, ten times or more. The V gene is TRBV20-1, the J gene TRBJ1-1; D is possibly TRBD1 (5 bases). This CDR3 has 14 residues. Trimming stripped 1 base from V and 5 bases from J, with 14 bases between. Germline CDR1 is DFQATT and CDR2 is SNEGSKA (reference sequence). Here the CDR3 DNA reads TGCAGTGCTAGAGTCGGGGGACCGGGAACTGAAGCTTTCTTT. Its protein product is CSARVGGPGTEAFF.

This clonotype was seen repeatedly, ten times or more. The CDR3 loop reads CSAPGAQLTSTDTQYF. DNA for the CDR3: TGCAGCGCCCCAGGGGCGCAACTCACTAGCACAGATACGCAGTATTTT. This rearrangement joins TRBV29-1 to TRBJ2-3; D may be TRBD1 (6 bases). Germline CDR1 is SQVTM and CDR2 is ANQGSEA. This CDR3 comprises 16 residues. V shed 7 bases and J shed 0 bases, with 20 bases lying between them.

Ten or more counts support this clonotype. The gene calls are TRBV20-1 and TRBJ1-2; a weak D match, TRBD1 (5 bases). Germline CDR1 and CDR2: DFQATT and SNEGSKA (reference sequence). The CDR3 totals 13 residues. Trimming shortened V by 2 bases and J by 4 bases, and 11 bases separated the two germline ends. The CDR3: CSARTGVTYGYTF. CDR3 bases: TGCAGTGCTAGAACGGGGGTGACCTATGGCTACACCTTC.

On this clonotype: This sequence is one base from a far larger clone and is likely a read error. This rearrangement joins TRBV11-2 to TRBJ1-6; no reliable D call. CDR1 and CDR2 (germline): SGHAT, FQNNGV. Trimming stripped 1 base from V and 7 bases from J, with 11 bases between. The CDR3 extends over 15 amino acids. CDR3 bases: TGTGCCAGCAGCTTAGCGCAGAGCTTGAATTCACCCCTCCACTTT. Its protein is CASSLAQSLNSPLHF.

This clonotype was seen repeatedly, ten times or more. This sequence joins TRBV12-3 or TRBV12-4 and TRBJ2-2; possibly TRBD2 for D (6 bases). The CDR3 consists of 14 residues. The V end was cut by 10 bases, the J end by 1 base, with 13 bases between. Here the CDR3 DNA reads TGTGCCACCGGGGGACGGCAGAACACCGGGGAGCTGTTTTTT. Protein sequence: CATGGRQNTGELFF.

There are many counts of this clonotype. The CDR3 DNA reads as TGTGCCAGCAGGGCCCTTAGCAATCAGCCCCAGCATTTT. Translated: CASRALSNQPQHF. This rearrangement joins TRBV28 to TRBJ1-5; D gene unclear. Per the germline V gene, CDR1 is MDHEN and CDR2 is SYDVKM. There are 13 residues in the CDR3. Deletions cut 6 bases from V and 0 bases from J, with 6 bases between.

Concerning this clonotype: At one boundary the junction diverges from the germline segment, which might be a read error. The rearrangement links TRBV24-1 to TRBJ1-1, with TRBD1 matching over 8 bases. This CDR3 comprises 13 residues. CDR1 and CDR2 from the germline V gene are KGHDR and SFDVKD. The CDR3 sequence: CAASDRGNTEAFF. CDR3 nucleotides: TGTGCCGCCAGCGACAGGGGTAACACTGAAGCTTTCTTT.

In its sample, this clonotype was seen a few times. This sequence may be a read error, since a much larger clone differs from it by one base. This chain joins TRBV20-1 and TRBJ1-5; D call uncertain. This CDR3 is 13 amino acids long. V was pared by 1 base and J by 0 bases, with 4 bases between. In germline, CDR1 is DFQATT, CDR2 SNEGSKA (reference sequence). In DNA, the CDR3 is TGCAGTGCTAGAGGGTATAGCAATCAGCCCCAGCATTTT. Protein: CSARGYSNQPQHF.

This clonotype was seen many times. The J gene is TRBJ2-1, the V gene TRBV30, with 8 bases matching TRBD2. The V segment lost 3 bases and the J segment 10 bases; nucleotides outside the gene matches: 11. The CDR3 covers 14 residues. The germline CDR1 and CDR2 sequences are GTSNPN and SVGIG (reference sequence). The CDR3 nucleotides are TGTGCCTGGAGCATTAGCGGGGCCCGGGGGGAGCAGTTCTTC. This codes for CAWSISGARGEQFF.

At least ten counts were recorded for this clonotype. This chain uses TRBV9 with TRBJ1-1; unclear D gene. The V end lost 3 bases, the J end lost 2 bases, and 20 bases lay between the germline ends. CDR1 and CDR2 from the germline V gene are SGDLS and YYNGEE. The CDR3 is 17 residues long. The CDR3 DNA is TGTGCCAGCAGCGCTTCTCATGGTGGATCTGGAAACACTGAAGCTTTCTTT. This codes for CASSASHGGSGNTEAFF.

There are a few counts of this clonotype. A read error may explain this, as a much larger clone is one base away. The CDR3 carries no conserved terminal phenylalanine or tryptophan, so it likely arises from a read error. V gene TRBV28 combines with J gene TRBJ1-5, with 9 bases that match TRBD1. This CDR3 is built from 14 residues. Germline loops: CDR1 MDHEN, CDR2 SYDVKM. V was clipped by 10 bases and J by 2 bases; unmatched bases: 6. The CDR3 region is CATETGGGNQPQHL. The CDR3 DNA sequence: TGTGCCACAGAGACAGGGGGAGGCAATCAGCCCCAGCATCTT.

The V gene is TRBV2, the J gene TRBJ2-3, with TRBD1 as a possible D gene (7 bases). Germline CDR1 and CDR2: SNHLY and FYNNEI. The CDR3 spans 15 residues. V was clipped by 4 bases and J by 6 bases, with 17 bases between them. The CDR3 DNA reads TGTGCCAGCAGTGCCCGACAGGGACTCTCGGATACGCAGTATTTT. Protein sequence: CASSARQGLSDTQYF.

The chain recombines TRBV20-1 with TRBJ2-2; the match to TRBD2 covers 13 bases. The V segment lost 5 bases and the J segment 6 bases; nucleotides outside the gene matches: 9. The CDR3 consists of 16 residues. The V gene's germline CDR1 is DFQATT and CDR2 SNEGSKA (reference sequence). CDR3 region: CSASPLAGGPAGELFF. In DNA, the CDR3 is TGCAGTGCTTCTCCACTAGCGGGAGGGCCAGCCGGGGAGCTGTTTTTT.